The clone carrying this TCR beta chain was seen once. This entry comes from a study of blood T cell repertoires in COVID-19. In the authors' methods: By means of reference gene primer amplification, nucleated cell counts were estimated. Produced via immunoSEQ multiplex PCR; TCRdb's table is partial and in-frame only. The V and J calls and clone size were taken over from that table, and D and trimming were inferred from the DNA. The table records 120,000 to 150,000 clones, about 85% of them present only once. Per the germline V gene, CDR1 is LGHNA and CDR2 is YSLEER. This CDR3 is built from 16 residues. V was cut by 0 bases and J by 9 bases, with 15 bases left in between.

This clonotype was sampled from a human donor with acute or convalescent COVID-19. The donor label of this sample is uncertain. The material sequenced was peripheral blood. V and J are TRBV4-3 and TRBJ1-6, with D tentatively TRBD1 (6 bases). CDR3: CASSQDRDTRGSPLHF. In DNA form, the CDR3 reads TGCGCCAGCAGCCAAGATCGGGACACTCGGGGTTCACCCCTCCACTTT.